The T cell receptor beta chain under discussion was sequenced for a study of regulatory T cells in long-lasting Graves disease (dated by TCRdb to the early 2020s). About the study as a whole: Patients with newly diagnosed Graves' disease had been on antithyroid drugs for under 3 months. Peripheral blood TCR sequencing and RNA sequencing compared persistent Graves' disease patients with newly diagnosed Graves' disease patients. The study took place in China and was registered as a clinical trial. A total of around 35 samples underwent TCR sequencing, from 13 patients with persistent Graves' disease and roughly 20 patients with newly diagnosed Graves' disease.

Sample time point, as interpreted from the label and publication: newly diagnosed GD, antithyroid drugs for less than 3 months. For both TCR sequencing and RNA sequencing, RNA was extracted from PBMCs in TRIzol. The diagnosis of Graves' disease was made according to American Thyroid Association guidelines. The patients came from an endocrinology department in Xi'an, China. From each patient, around 8.3 milliliters of peripheral blood was collected into an EDTA anticoagulant tube. PBMCs were isolated by Ficoll Paque Plus density gradient separation without further T cell sorting. An Agilent 2100 Bioanalyzer and agarose gel were used to check RNA quality, and a NanoDrop 2000 was used to measure RNA concentration. The library was made by multiplex PCR. TCRdb names Illumina HiSeq 4000 as the instrument used. To build TCR beta libraries, CDR3 regions were amplified by Arm-PCR using iRepertoire HTBI primers. PCR products were gel purified before sequencing. As for the authors' bioinformatics: Across samples, 60 to 70 TRBV and 13 to 15 TRBJ segments were identified and used for gene usage analysis of CDR3 amino acid clonotypes. COPE and FqMerger were used to merge the filtered high-quality paired reads into contigs. BLAST was used to align contigs to IMGT TRBV, TRBD and TRBJ reference genes, with CDR3 defined following IMGT. Any clonotype with a frequency above 0.1% was counted as a highly expanded clone. Repertoire diversity was measured by Shannon entropy, and V-J evenness by the Gini coefficient. A clonotype was considered public if more than one individual shared it. TCRdb ran its own pipeline on the public reads, namely fastp trimming at Q25 and MiXCR clone calling, and kept in-frame beta chains. Duplicate CDR3 protein sequences are folded into a single record with the most common DNA and genes. The V and J calls were not made by the authors but by TCRdb's processing. Within this sample are some 410,000 distinct CDR3 sequences, with roughly 15% of them counted one time only. Of the sample, over 8.5% falls within the top ten clones.

Results and caveats for the whole study, not just this receptor: TRBV28, TRBJ1-2 and TRBJ2-5 were preferentially used in persistent disease, while TRBV20-1 and TRBJ2-1 were favored in newly diagnosed disease. The study examined only peripheral blood because the primary lesion, thyroid tissue, could not be accessed. The authors acknowledged the small sample size as a limitation that may reduce accuracy. Only the TCR beta chain was sequenced and analyzed. Compared with newly diagnosed patients, patients with persistent Graves' disease had lower TCR Shannon entropy and fewer highly expanded clones, which suggests clonal expansion. A larger number of public clonotypes was shared among persistent patients (around 3,000) than among newly diagnosed patients (roughly 1,000).

Concerning this clonotype: Its antigen target is currently unknown. No much larger clonotype is one base removed from it; base qualities were not supplied.

Sequences SGHRS (CDR1) and YFSETQ (CDR2) are obtained from the germline V gene. Including the terminal cysteine and phenylalanine, the CDR3 comprises 16 residues. Only CDR3 DNA is held: 48 bases, read in frame from base 1. Here V drops 4 bases and J drops 4 bases, and the junction holds 8 bases not matched to any gene. This sample also appeared in a second study, on T cells in Graves' hyperthyroidism and ophthalmopathy. The second study, in turn, reports: A patient counted as having stable Graves' hyperthyroidism if no progression to ophthalmopathy occurred over 18 months of follow-up. Hyperthyroidism patients were newly diagnosed, had a disease duration of under 2 months, and were aged 18 to 65 years. Any patient with an uncontrolled infection, another autoimmune disease, pregnancy or lactation was excluded. Diagnoses were established on the basis of clinical symptoms, serum thyroxine and TRAb, thyroid ultrasound, and orbital computed tomography. The first round of RT-PCR for the TCR CDR3 was performed with the HTBI primer set and the Qiagen OneStep RT-PCR kit. Most expanded thyroid clonotypes (frequency above 0.001) were also detected in blood, suggesting blood repertoires may reflect thyroid immune responses. In cross-validation, a model built on a 13 V-J signature told ophthalmopathy apart from stable hyperthyroidism with roughly 87% sensitivity and roughly 82% specificity, and in testing the same model reached 80%/75%. In validation, the model predicted progression to ophthalmopathy with 55% to 71% sensitivity and around 72% specificity, a median of approximately 6.5 months before onset. To identify TCR V-J signatures that set the groups apart, the researchers used a discovery cohort of 100 patients, made up of about 44 with Graves' ophthalmopathy and some 58 with stable Graves' hyperthyroidism. Whether ophthalmopathy could be predicted prospectively was tested in an independent validation cohort made up of 18 to 20 hyperthyroidism patients plus 17 patients who later progressed to ophthalmopathy. The 100 discovery patients were randomly split 7:3 into training and test sets. The study also compared thyroid tissue and blood T-cell repertoires from five or six Graves' hyperthyroidism patients. After sampling, hyperthyroidism patients received methimazole starting at 30 mg daily, and ophthalmopathy patients received high-dose intravenous methylprednisolone. Libraries were constructed in a second round of multiplex PCR, after which size selection and purification were performed. Paired-end sequencing of the libraries was performed with 100 bp reads on an Illumina HiSeq2000. SOAPnuke was used to process the raw data, removing reads that contained adapters or uncalled bases, had a mean Phred below 15, or lacked an exact match to the constant primer or identifier. High-quality paired reads were merged with COPE v1.2.5, and unique nucleotide sequences were defined as clonotypes. MiTCR v1.1 was used to align clonotypes to the IMGT TRBV, TRBD and TRBJ reference segments. The analysis included only V-J combinations with a frequency above 0.0001, which together covered around 99% of the repertoires. A TCS score was defined as the ratio between F50 (clonal expansion) and ExV (chaos), using BLOSUM62-based TCRdist between CDR3 peptides within each V-J. Welch's t-statistics and random forest reduced roughly 500 V-J features to 10 to 15, which were used in a naive Bayes classifier (R e1071). No statistical method was used to set the sample size in advance, and investigators knew the group allocation. The paper reports TCR Vbeta CDR3 sequencing of 135 peripheral blood samples: around 41 ophthalmopathy, under 80 hyperthyroidism and approximately 17 progressor patients.

The sequence was collected from a woman aged 30 to 39 with Graves disease. Donor details come from another sample of the same person, matched by shared clones. This specimen was peripheral blood mononuclear cells (PBMCs), taken at new diagnosis, from a patient treated with antithyroid drugs. This chain joins TRBV5-1 to TRBJ2-7; 13 nucleotides in the junction match TRBD2. The DNA reads as follows: TGCGCCAGCAGCAGGTTCACTAGCGGGAGGGGATACGAGCAGTACTTC. It is translated as CASSRFTSGRGYEQYF.